Below, 18 T cell receptor beta chains from the same sample are listed, as sequenced in a study of cytomegalovirus exposure and HLA in healthy donors. PCR primers comprised 60 Vbeta and 13 Jbeta primers. The repertoire was sequenced with immunoSEQ multiplex PCR; TCRdb's copy has only in-frame clones and lacks some. This table has 110,000 to 150,000 clones, about 86% appearing once. What was sequenced was PBMCs. The receptors here all came from a man aged 35-49 years in good health and CMV-seropositive.

This clone was counted a single time. The chain joins TRBV7-2 to TRBJ2-7; TRBD2 is a possible D gene (5 bases). Trimming removed 7 bases from V and 9 bases from J, with 25 bases in between. The CDR3 is 15 amino acids. The V gene's germline CDR1 is SGHTA and CDR2 FQGNSA. The CDR3 DNA reads TGTGCCAGCACCCCCTTTGGACTCGCCTCCTTGGGGCAGTACTTC. Translated: CASTPFGLASLGQYF.

The CDR3 bases are TGTGCCAGCAGCTTACTCCGGGAGAAGGGGGCGGCGGACACTGAAGCTTTCTTT. The encoded protein is CASSLLREKGAADTEAFF. The chain carries TRBV5-4 and TRBJ1-1, with TRBD1 identical over 7 bases. V was clipped by 2 bases and J by 3 bases; unmatched bases: 16. Germline CDR1 is SGHNT and CDR2 is YYREEE (reference sequence). CDR3 size: 18 residues.

The J gene is TRBJ1-1, the V gene TRBV7-2, with no clear D. The CDR3 extends over 15 amino acids. Trimming removed 0 bases from V and 0 bases from J, with 8 bases in between. The germline V gene has CDR1 SGHTA and CDR2 FQGNSA. The CDR3 bases are TGTGCCAGCAGCTTAGCGAGCCAGGTGAACACTGAAGCTTTCTTT. It specifies CASSLASQVNTEAFF.

V is TRBV18 and J is TRBJ1-4; no firm D call. Trimming took off 8 bases at V and 0 bases at J, with 16 bases between the two ends. This CDR3 contains 16 residues. Germline V gives CDR1 KGHSH, CDR2 LQKENI. The CDR3, as DNA: TGTGCCAGCCACGCCCGCTGGGCTGCAACTAATGAAAAACTGTTTTTT. This codes for CASHARWAATNEKLFF.

The rearrangement joins TRBV9 to TRBJ1-1; TRBD1 matches 8 bases. Germline V gives CDR1 SGDLS, CDR2 YYNGEE. CDR3 length: 19 amino acids. The J segment lost 0 bases and the V segment lost 3 bases, leaving 16 bases of the junction unmatched. This CDR3 reads CASSGSTGTGKTMNTEAFF. The CDR3 DNA reads TGTGCCAGCAGCGGGAGTACCGGGACAGGAAAAACTATGAACACTGAAGCTTTCTTT.

This sequence joins TRBV9 and TRBJ2-5; a possible D gene is TRBD2 (6 bases). Germline V gene lookup returns CDR1 SGDLS and CDR2 YYNGEE. The CDR3 is 15 amino acids. V was clipped by 3 bases and J by 7 bases, with 19 bases between them. The CDR3 nucleotides are TGTGCCAGCAGCGCAACCGGAGGGTTCGGGGGGACCCAGTACTTC. Translation: CASSATGGFGGTQYF.

The chain couples TRBV30 to TRBJ2-1; TRBD2 agrees at 11 bases. Germline V CDR1 and CDR2: GTSNPN, SVGIG (reference sequence). The ends lost 3 bases at V and 6 bases at J; junction bases unmatched: 4. The CDR3 covers 14 residues. DNA for the CDR3: TGTGCCTGGAGAATAGCGGGAGGGTTCAATGAGCAGTTCTTC. Amino acid sequence: CAWRIAGGFNEQFF.

The chain uses TRBV5-1 and TRBJ2-7; a weak D match, TRBD1 (5 bases). The V end was cut by 4 bases, the J end by 6 bases, with 14 bases between. The germline V gene has CDR1 SGHRS and CDR2 YFSETQ. This CDR3 region has 13 residues. The CDR3 region has the DNA TGCGCCAGCAGCCATGAAAAGGGGATCGAGCAGTACTTC. Protein sequence: CASSHEKGIEQYF.

The rearrangement links TRBV25-1 to TRBJ2-3; D gene ambiguous. The V gene's germline CDR1 is MGHDK and CDR2 SYGVNS. The germline V and J ends were trimmed by 0 bases and 4 bases, with 5 bases remaining between them. This CDR3 region has 13 residues. The CDR3 loop reads CASSEYRADTQYF. As DNA, the CDR3 is TGTGCCAGCAGTGAATATCGGGCAGATACGCAGTATTTT.

This rearrangement joins TRBV4-1 to TRBJ2-7, with 10 bases aligning to TRBD2. Germline values: CDR1 MGHRA, CDR2 YSYEKL. Trimming at V came to 3 bases and at J to 3 bases, leaving 5 bases not matched to a gene. CDR3 length: 15 residues. The CDR3 region has the DNA TGCGCCAGCAGCCACCCCGCTAGCGGGAGCTACGAGCAGTACTTC. Translated, it gives CASSHPASGSYEQYF.

J is TRBJ1-5 and V is TRBV2; the match to TRBD1 covers 9 bases. V lost 4 bases to trimming and J lost 6 bases; unmatched junction nucleotides: 4. Per germline, CDR1 SNHLY and CDR2 FYNNEI. CDR3 length: 14 amino acids. CDR3 sequence reads: CASSGTGGSQPQHF. CDR3 sequence (DNA): TGTGCCAGCAGTGGAACAGGGGGCAGTCAGCCCCAGCATTTT.

The rearrangement links TRBV13 to TRBJ2-5, with TRBD2 identical over 13 bases. There are 15 residues in the CDR3. The V gene end was trimmed by 4 bases and the J gene end by 5 bases; junction bases not matched to a gene: 4. Germline V gene lookup returns CDR1 PRHDT and CDR2 FYEKMQ (reference sequence). The CDR3 DNA sequence: TGTGCCAGCAGCTGGGGACTAGCGGGGAGGGAGACCCAGTACTTC. As protein: CASSWGLAGRETQYF.

The chain employs TRBV5-1 and TRBJ2-2, with D uncertain. Trimming left V 4 bases short and J 5 bases short, with 9 bases between. This CDR3 has 13 residues. CDR1 is SGHRS and CDR2 is YFSETQ in the germline V gene. For the CDR3, the DNA is TGCGCCAGCAGCAGTGCTATGACCGGGGAGCTGTTTTTT. Encoded protein: CASSSAMTGELFF.

J is TRBJ2-7 and V is TRBV19; 10 nucleotides align to TRBD1. CDR3 size: 15 residues. Germline V gene sequence: CDR1 LNHDA, CDR2 SQIVND (reference sequence). J lost 2 bases, V lost 7 bases, and 8 bases had no gene match. CDR3 amino acids: CASTTQTGGPYEQYF. In nucleotides, the CDR3 is TGTGCCAGTACCACCCAGACAGGGGGCCCCTACGAGCAGTACTTC. The whole variable domain, remainder taken from reference TRBV19 and TRBJ2-7, is DGGITQSPKYLFRKEGQNVTLSCEQNLNHDAMYWYRQDPGQGLRLIYYSQIVNDFQKGDIAEGYSVSREKKESFPLTVTSAQKNPTAFYLCASTTQTGGPYEQYFGPGTRLTVT.

This clone was found once. The rearrangement joins TRBV4-1 to TRBJ2-1; 7 bases fit TRBD1. Germline CDR1 and CDR2: MGHRA and YSYEKL. The trim removed 4 bases at V and 5 bases at J, leaving 8 bases unmatched. The CDR3 spans 15 residues. CDR3 sequence: CASSLTGENHNEQFF. In nucleotides, the CDR3 is TGCGCCAGCAGCCTCACAGGGGAGAATCACAATGAGCAGTTCTTC.

The rearrangement uses TRBV5-6 and TRBJ2-5; D might be TRBD2 (5 bases). Between the trimmed V and J ends, which lost 1 base and 4 bases, there was a span of 11 bases. The germline CDR1 and CDR2 sequences are SGHDT and YYEEEE. This CDR3 contains 14 residues. This chain's CDR3 is CASSLSAGPETQYF. CDR3 nucleotide sequence: TGTGCCAGCAGCTTGTCGGCGGGCCCAGAGACCCAGTACTTC. Using reference TRBV5-6 and TRBJ2-5 for the parts outside the CDR3, the full variable domain is DAGVTQSPTHLIKTRGQQVTLRCSPKSGHDTVSWYQQALGQGPQFIFQYYEEEERQRGNFPDRFSGHQFPNYSSELNVNALLLGDSALYLCASSLSAGPETQYFGPGTRLLVL.

This clone was counted between two and nine times. The V and J genes are TRBV9 and TRBJ2-4; 7 bases fit TRBD1. CDR3 size: 16 residues. With 3 bases clipped from V and 0 bases from J, the junction kept 6 bases outside the gene matches. CDR1 is SGDLS and CDR2 is YYNGEE in the germline V gene. CDR3 residues: CASSARQGLAKNIQYF. The CDR3 nucleotides read TGTGCCAGCAGCGCGAGACAGGGTCTAGCCAAAAACATTCAGTACTTC.

This clone was observed a single time. V is TRBV4-1 and J is TRBJ1-2; the D gene is possibly TRBD1 (5 bases). V lost 4 bases, J lost 0 bases, and 12 bases lay in between. Germline CDR1 is MGHRA and CDR2 is YSYEKL. The CDR3 is made up of 15 amino acids. CDR3 nucleotide sequence: TGCGCCAGCAGCCCCCACGACAGAGCTAACTATGGCTACACCTTC. Its protein is CASSPHDRANYGYTF.